This TCR beta chain was obtained from a study of blood T cells in healthy people across ages. The CDR3 runs 14 residues. Germline CDR1 and CDR2: SGHRS and YFSETQ. For this clonotype: The junction does not match germline at one end; this may be a read error.

A second PCR of about 6 to 12 cycles used a sample-barcoded 5' primer and a J-beta primer mix. TCRdb itself ran the 5' RACE reads through MiXCR, one entry per CDR3 protein. The data contain 550,000 to 700,000 distinct CDR3 sequences, 25% to 30% of them singletons. The clonotype was recovered from a woman aged 70-85 years in good health. The chain carries TRBV5-1 and TRBJ1-1; possibly TRBD1 for D (6 bases). The sequencing sample was made of blood. The CDR3 is CASSLGGGHTEAFF. The CDR3 DNA follows: TGTGCCAGCAGCTTAGGCGGGGGGCACACTGAAGCTTTCTTT. Drawing the rest from reference TRBV5-1 and TRBJ1-1, the complete variable domain is KAGVTQTPRYLIKTRGQQVTLSCSPISGHRSVSWYQQTPGQGLQFLFEYFSETQRNKGNFPGRFSGRQFSNSRSEMNVSTLELGDSALYLCASSLGGGHTEAFFGQGTRLTVV.